This record looks at one T cell receptor beta chain sequence and its context. Antigen specificity is unknown. This record comes from a study of T cell responses to AZD1222 COVID-19 vaccine. Broader study findings: A rise in Spike-specific TCR breadth and depth followed two AZD1222 doses.

Data came from immunoSEQ multiplex PCR; TCRdb stores just in-frame clones and leaves some out. The table records 55,000 to 80,000 clones, roughly 84% of them present only once. With 7 bases clipped from V and 1 base from J, the junction kept 5 bases outside the gene matches. Germline V gene sequence: CDR1 ENHRY, CDR2 SYGVKD. The CDR3 loop spans 14 amino acids. This TCR was sampled from an adult in good health. The chain is built from TRBV10-3 and TRBJ2-5, with 8 bases matching TRBD1. The source was peripheral blood, collected on day 0 of AZD1222 vaccination. Here the CDR3 reads CAITRTGTQETQYF. In DNA form, the CDR3 reads TGTGCCATCACCCGGACAGGGACCCAAGAGACCCAGTACTTC.